These 2 T cell receptor beta chains share one sample of origin, sequenced in a study of cytomegalovirus exposure and HLA in healthy donors. Vbeta (60) and Jbeta (13) primers were used in the PCR. Repertoires were generated with immunoSEQ multiplex PCR, while TCRdb's copy carries only in-frame clones and drops some. The top ten clones hold under 3% of a sample with some 200,000 clones, about four fifths of them seen once. The source material was PBMCs. The receptors stem from a woman aged 45 to 65 in good health and CMV-seronegative.

The chain has TRBV9 and TRBJ1-1; D remains ambiguous. V was trimmed by 4 bases and J by 4 bases, leaving 20 bases between them. The CDR3 runs 16 residues. Germline V CDR1 and CDR2: SGDLS, YYNGEE. The CDR3 coding sequence is TGTGCCAGCAGCCCCCGGCCCGAATCACGGGGCACTGAAGCTTTCTTT. Amino acids: CASSPRPESRGTEAFF.

The rearrangement joins TRBV9 to TRBJ2-2; TRBD2 matches at 8 bases. Germline trimming cut 3 bases from V and 5 bases from J; bases unmatched to any gene: 6. CDR3 length equals 15 residues. CDR1 and CDR2 from the germline V gene are SGDLS and YYNGEE. The CDR3 sequence is CASSAGGEDTGELFF. The CDR3 coding sequence is TGTGCCAGCAGCGCGGGGGGGGAGGATACCGGGGAGCTGTTTTTT.